Presented here are 29 T cell receptor beta chains from one specimen sequenced in a study of T-cell reconstitution after alpha-beta-depleted transplantation in children. Unique molecular identifiers were incorporated during preparation of the TCRbeta library. TCRdb reanalysed the PCR reads using MiXCR and keeps one entry per CDR3 protein. The data hold about 200,000 distinct CDR3 sequences, with roughly 6.5% observed a single time. Sequenced material: PBMCs, taken before TCRalphabeta/CD19-depleted stem cell transplant. The receptors come from a girl under three years old with combined immunodeficiency, due to receive a stem cell transplant.

Notes on this clonotype: A much more abundant neighbour one base away suggests this may be a read error. The V call is TRBV6-5, the J call TRBJ1-5, with D unresolved. Germline values: CDR1 MNHEY, CDR2 SVGAGI. The CDR3 spans 14 residues. CDR3 DNA sequence: TGTGCCAACAGTTACTCGAAAGGTAATCAGCCCCAGCATTTT. It specifies CANSYSKGNQPQHF.

This clonotype was observed at least ten times. The DNA for the CDR3 is TGTGCCAGCAGTTTATTCTGGACTAGCAACCTCGGAAAGGGCGATACGCAGTATTTT. Residues: CASSLFWTSNLGKGDTQYF. The J gene is TRBJ2-3, the V gene TRBV27; 8 bases are shared with TRBD2. Looked up from germline, CDR1 is MNHEY and CDR2 is SMNVEV (reference sequence). CDR3 length: 19 amino acids. With 1 base clipped from V and 6 bases from J, the junction kept 18 bases outside the gene matches.

The chain carries TRBV18 and TRBJ2-2; D gene uncertain. The CDR3 consists of 15 residues. Germline V gene sequence: CDR1 KGHSH, CDR2 LQKENI. The V end was cut by 2 bases, the J end by 8 bases, with 15 bases between. In nucleotides, the CDR3 is TGTGCCAGCTCACCAGGAGCCTCGATTAAGGGGGAGCTGTTTTTT. Protein product: CASSPGASIKGELFF.

Concerning this clonotype: One base away lies a much larger clone, so this may be a sequencing read error. The V gene is TRBV20-1, the J gene TRBJ2-5, with a weak D call TRBD1 (6 bases). This CDR3 is 14 amino acids long. Looked up from germline, CDR1 is DFQATT and CDR2 is SNEGSKA (reference sequence). The chain's CDR3 is CGARDSTGSETQYF. CDR3 coding DNA: TGCGGTGCTAGAGATAGTACAGGGAGCGAGACCCAGTACTTC.

This clonotype has a count of ten or more. V usage is TRBV4-1 and J usage is TRBJ1-3, with D hard to call. Per germline, CDR1 MGHRA and CDR2 YSYEKL. Trimming stripped 3 bases from V and 2 bases from J, with 17 bases between. The CDR3 runs to 17 residues. The CDR3 DNA reads as TGCGCCAGCAGCCAGATTCTAGCGACGTTTCCTGGAAACACCATATATTTT. This codes for CASSQILATFPGNTIYF.

This clonotype was picked up many times. V gene TRBV20-1 combines with J gene TRBJ2-5; TRBD1 aligns across 9 bases. CDR3 length: 14 residues. The germline V gene has CDR1 DFQATT and CDR2 SNEGSKA (reference sequence). V lost 6 bases and J lost 1; bases outside the gene matches: 6. The CDR3 region has the DNA TGCAGTGCACCCGGGACAGGGTTCCAAGAGACCCAGTACTTC. Its protein is CSAPGTGFQETQYF.

This clonotype was seen ten or more times. The chain is built from TRBV4-3 and TRBJ2-3; D ambiguous. Trimming took off 1 base at V and 12 bases at J, with 8 bases between the two ends. Germline values: CDR1 LGHNA, CDR2 YSLEER. This CDR3 comprises 11 residues. CDR3 protein: CASSQVRYQYF. The CDR3 DNA follows: TGCGCCAGCAGCCAAGTACGTTATCAGTATTTT.

The table lists this clonotype with many counts. The chain employs TRBV5-1 and TRBJ1-2; tentatively, D is TRBD1 (5 bases). Trimming left V 5 bases short and J 4 bases short, with 18 bases between. This CDR3 has 15 amino acids. Germline V gene lookup returns CDR1 SGHRS and CDR2 YFSETQ. The CDR3 region has the DNA TGCGCCAGCAGACAGGACGCAGGAAGAGCCTATGGCTACACCTTC. Translating it yields CASRQDAGRAYGYTF.

In nucleotides, the CDR3 is TGTGCCTGCTGTTTTATACCCGACTTCAAGCGGGGCTCCTACGAGCAGTACTTC. This codes for CACCFIPDFKRGSYEQYF. The J gene is TRBJ2-7, the V gene TRBV28; TRBD2 aligns across 7 bases. This CDR3 has 18 amino acids. Germline-derived CDR1 and CDR2 are MDHEN and SYDVKM. Losses at the gene ends were 11 bases for V and 0 bases for J; bases not matched to a gene: 22.

The table lists this clonotype with a few counts. The V call is TRBV5-1, the J call TRBJ1-5; possible D gene TRBD1, 6 bases. The germline V and J ends were trimmed by 4 bases and 2 bases, with 19 bases remaining between them. This CDR3 spans 17 amino acids. In germline, CDR1 is SGHRS, CDR2 YFSETQ. The CDR3 is CASSPAVTGWGNQPQHF. In DNA form, the CDR3 reads TGCGCCAGCAGCCCGGCGGTTACAGGGTGGGGCAATCAGCCCCAGCATTTT. Variable domain in full (rest from reference TRBV5-1 and TRBJ1-5): KAGVTQTPRYLIKTRGQQVTLSCSPISGHRSVSWYQQTPGQGLQFLFEYFSETQRNKGNFPGRFSGRQFSNSRSEMNVSTLELGDSALYLCASSPAVTGWGNQPQHFGDGTRLSIL.

Note on this clonotype: A much larger clone sits a single nucleotide away, making a read error possible. Here the CDR3 reads CASSQGRLAGGSYNKQFF. Written as DNA, the CDR3 is TGCGCCAGCAGCCAAGGCCGACTAGCGGGGGGTTCCTACAATAAGCAGTTCTTC. This chain joins TRBV4-1 and TRBJ2-1; the match to TRBD2 covers 13 bases. The CDR3 totals 18 residues. Germline V gene sequence: CDR1 MGHRA, CDR2 YSYEKL.

The table lists this clonotype with many counts. The chain has TRBV5-1 and TRBJ2-7, with 9 bases aligning to TRBD2. Germline CDR1 and CDR2: SGHRS and YFSETQ. The CDR3 is made up of 15 amino acids. V lost 1 base and J lost 0; bases outside the gene matches: 2. The CDR3 reads CASSLFSGSSYEQYF. CDR3 nucleotide sequence: TGCGCCAGCAGCTTGTTTAGCGGGAGCTCCTACGAGCAGTACTTC.

This clonotype appeared many times. The chain carries TRBV7-8 and TRBJ2-5; 8 bases fit TRBD2. This CDR3 contains 17 residues. Trimming cost V 0 bases and J 4 bases; bases outside gene matches: 10. Germline CDR1 and CDR2: SGHVS and FQNEAQ. The CDR3 protein is CASSLAWRRRGAETQYF. As DNA, the CDR3 is TGTGCCAGCAGCTTAGCATGGCGTCGGCGGGGGGCAGAGACCCAGTACTTC.

By its share, this clonotype is medium-sized. The V gene is TRBV12-3 or TRBV12-4, the J gene TRBJ1-5; the D gene is possibly TRBD1 (5 bases). The CDR3 has 12 residues. V shed 7 bases and J shed 6 bases, with 10 bases lying between them. The CDR3 sequence is CASTRGVQPQHF. The CDR3 coding sequence is TGTGCCAGCACCCGAGGGGTTCAGCCCCAGCATTTT.

There are many counts of this clonotype. This rearrangement joins TRBV20-1 to TRBJ2-1, with D uncertain. This CDR3 contains 13 residues. The germline V gene encodes CDR1 DFQATT and CDR2 SNEGSKA (reference sequence). V lost 0 bases, J lost 10 bases, and 13 bases lay in between. The CDR3 DNA follows: TGCAGTGCTAGAGATTTGCCGGGCGAGGAGCAGTTCTTC. This sequence encodes CSARDLPGEEQFF.

This clonotype was picked up many times. The V call is TRBV20-1, the J call TRBJ2-1; the match to TRBD2 covers 14 bases. The V gene's germline CDR1 is DFQATT and CDR2 SNEGSKA (reference sequence). V lost 6 bases to trimming and J lost 4 bases; unmatched junction nucleotides: 5. The CDR3 length is 15 residues. Written as DNA, the CDR3 is TGCAGTGCCCTGACTAGCGGGAGGGGGTACAATGAGCAGTTCTTC. Protein product: CSALTSGRGYNEQFF.

This clonotype was counted ten times or more. This rearrangement joins TRBV12-3 or TRBV12-4 to TRBJ2-1, with D uncertain. Deletions cut 3 bases from V and 8 bases from J, with 11 bases between. The CDR3 is 13 residues long. In DNA form, the CDR3 reads TGTGCCAGCAGTTTGGCTAATGCTTATGAGCAGTTCTTC. This sequence encodes CASSLANAYEQFF.

This clonotype was detected ten times or more. The rearrangement links TRBV29-1 to TRBJ2-1; D perhaps matches TRBD2 (5 bases). The germline gives CDR1 SQVTM, CDR2 ANQGSEA. CDR3 length equals 15 residues. Trimming took 3 bases from V and 0 from J, leaving 12 bases between them. This CDR3 is CSVEGAAGSYNEQFF. The CDR3 DNA follows: TGCAGCGTTGAGGGAGCGGCGGGCTCCTACAATGAGCAGTTCTTC.

There are many counts of this clonotype. The V and J genes are TRBV3-1 and TRBJ2-5; D is uncertain. From germline, CDR1 is LGHDT and CDR2 YNNKEL (reference sequence). Between the trimmed V and J ends, which lost 0 bases and 2 bases, there was a span of 4 bases. The CDR3 runs to 13 residues. CDR3 residues: CASSQDRQETQYF. Written as DNA, the CDR3 is TGTGCCAGCAGCCAAGACCGGCAAGAGACCCAGTACTTC.

The gene calls are TRBV4-3 and TRBJ1-2, with D maybe TRBD1 (5 bases). The germline gives CDR1 LGHNA, CDR2 YSLEER. This CDR3 comprises 18 residues. V gave up 0 bases and J gave up 3 bases, with 20 bases separating them. CDR3 in DNA: TGCGCCAGCAGCCAAGATGTGTTTGGCAAGGGGCGCGACTATGGCTACACCTTC. This encodes CASSQDVFGKGRDYGYTF.

This clonotype was observed many times. The V gene is TRBV25-1, the J gene TRBJ1-2, with 7 bases lining up with TRBD1. The J segment lost 8 bases and the V segment lost 1 base, leaving 13 bases of the junction unmatched. This CDR3 contains 16 residues. The V gene's germline CDR1 is MGHDK and CDR2 SYGVNS. The CDR3 spells CASSEWTTGARDGYTF. The CDR3 bases are TGTGCCAGCAGTGAATGGACCACAGGGGCACGGGACGGCTACACCTTC.

This clonotype was detected many times. This sequence joins TRBV20-1 and TRBJ2-2; D is unclear. Germline V gene data show CDR1 as DFQATT and CDR2 as SNEGSKA (reference sequence). This CDR3 is built from 14 residues. Trimming took off 0 bases at V and 3 bases at J, with 8 bases between the two ends. The DNA of the CDR3 is TGCAGTGCTAGAGATCGACCCCACACCGGGGAGCTGTTTTTT. Translated, it gives CSARDRPHTGELFF.

This clonotype has at least ten counts. The V call is TRBV7-6, the J call TRBJ2-3; 10 nucleotides line up with TRBD1. Germline values: CDR1 SGHVS, CDR2 FNYEAQ. Losses at the gene ends were 4 bases for V and 5 bases for J; bases not matched to a gene: 3. The CDR3 is 14 amino acids. In DNA form, the CDR3 reads TGTGCCAGCAGCTCCGGGACAGGGGAAGATACGCAGTATTTT. This gives the protein CASSSGTGEDTQYF.

This clonotype was recorded at least ten times. The chain combines TRBV5-1 with TRBJ2-5, with D possibly TRBD2 on 6 matching bases. Trimming stripped 4 bases from V and 1 base from J, with 17 bases between. There are 16 residues in the CDR3. Germline CDR1 is SGHRS and CDR2 is YFSETQ. In DNA, the CDR3 is TGCGCCAGCAGCCCCTATCGTGGGGGGTTCCAAGAGACCCAGTACTTC. It yields the protein CASSPYRGGFQETQYF.

This clonotype occurred many times. The chain couples TRBV11-2 to TRBJ2-7; D gene ambiguous. CDR3 length: 15 residues. Germline-derived CDR1 and CDR2 are SGHAT and FQNNGV. V was clipped by 5 bases and J by 6 bases, with 20 bases between them. DNA for the CDR3: TGTGCCAGCAGCAGGCCCTTCCTCTCCTCCCTCGAGCAGTACTTC. Its translation: CASSRPFLSSLEQYF.

This clonotype has at least ten counts. V and J are TRBV6-5 and TRBJ1-6, with no clear D. CDR1 and CDR2 from the germline V gene are MNHEY and SVGAGI. This CDR3 comprises 14 residues. V dropped 6 bases and J dropped 10 bases, with 16 bases sitting between them. The CDR3 region is CASSRLSRHSPLHF. The CDR3 DNA sequence: TGTGCCAGCAGCCGGCTATCAAGACACTCACCCCTCCACTTT.

A word on this clonotype: Since no conserved phenylalanine or tryptophan closes the CDR3, a read error is the likely cause. It is unclear where the CDR3 begins or ends on the DNA, so no DNA is shown, and the CDR3 is as TCRdb lists it. The chain recombines TRBV5-4 with TRBJ2-2. Germline assignment: CDR1 SGHNT and CDR2 YYREEE (reference sequence). The CDR3 is made up of 14 amino acids, end residues included. CDR3 protein: CAISPGPISWALLC.

This clonotype occurred many times. The chain combines TRBV5-8 with TRBJ2-7; TRBD1 agrees at 7 bases. Germline CDR1 reads SGHTS; CDR2 reads YDEGEE. This CDR3 spans 17 amino acids. J was trimmed by 2 bases and V by 0 bases; bases with no gene match: 11. The CDR3 loop reads CASSLGDRIFLTYEQYF. CDR3 in DNA: TGTGCCAGCAGCTTGGGGGACAGAATATTTCTTACCTACGAGCAGTACTTC.

The chain combines TRBV7-6 with TRBJ2-1; D is undetermined. The J call may be in error: the DNA end matches TRBJ2-7 better. CDR3 length: 15 residues. Germline-derived CDR1 and CDR2 are SGHVS and FNYEAQ. The CDR3 protein is CASSLSSSQYNEQYF. For the CDR3, the DNA is TGTGCCAGCAGCTTAAGTAGCAGCCAGTACAATGAGCAGTACTTC.